This T cell receptor beta chain was found in a study of T-cell reconstitution after alpha-beta-depleted transplantation in children. Details on this clonotype: This may arise from a read error, as a much more abundant clone is one base away.

Germline CDR1 reads LGHDT; CDR2 reads YNNKEL (reference sequence). The CDR3 consists of 15 residues. Construction of the TCRbeta library involved unique molecular identifiers. MiXCR was run by TCRdb on the PCR reads, yielding one entry per CDR3 protein. The table shows fewer than 120,000 distinct CDR3 sequences, with 10% occurring only once. Sequenced material: PBMCs from the stem cell graft donor, taken from the stem cell graft. The V and J genes are TRBV3-1 and TRBJ1-1; D might be TRBD1 (6 bases). This clonotype was obtained from a human donor who donated a stem cell graft to a child with acute lymphoblastic leukemia. CDR3 protein: CACSQEGGGRGKAFF. The CDR3 DNA follows: TGTGCCTGCAGCCAAGAAGGAGGGGGGCGAGGTAAAGCTTTCTTT.